One T cell receptor beta chain is described in this entry. Seattle's enrolled individuals joined amid active infection and were then monitored longitudinally. Germline V gene data show CDR1 as ENHRY and CDR2 as SYGVKD. The trim removed 6 bases at V and 5 bases at J, leaving 8 bases unmatched. The length of the CDR3 is 14 residues. Source study methods: Amplification with reference gene primers provided the estimates of nucleated cell counts. Using immunoSEQ multiplex PCR, the repertoire was profiled, and TCRdb retains in-frame clones only, with some absent. V and J calls and clone size are copied from that table; D and trimming were computed from the DNA. The sample holds fewer than 200,000 clones, 70% to 90% seen once. These data belong to a study of blood T cell repertoires in COVID-19. As for the study in general: Donors in the United States, Italy and Spain gave samples during acute or convalescent COVID-19. PBMCs, B-cell-depleted T cells, or T cells were the source of the cDNA or gDNA that made up the material.

J is TRBJ1-1 and V is TRBV10-3; TRBD1 aligns across 8 bases. Sequencing used peripheral blood. This TCR came from a woman aged 50 to 60 with COVID-19, enrolled during active disease. Here the CDR3 DNA reads TGTGCCATCAGGCCGGACAGGGCGACAACTGAAGCTTTCTTT. As protein: CAIRPDRATTEAFF.